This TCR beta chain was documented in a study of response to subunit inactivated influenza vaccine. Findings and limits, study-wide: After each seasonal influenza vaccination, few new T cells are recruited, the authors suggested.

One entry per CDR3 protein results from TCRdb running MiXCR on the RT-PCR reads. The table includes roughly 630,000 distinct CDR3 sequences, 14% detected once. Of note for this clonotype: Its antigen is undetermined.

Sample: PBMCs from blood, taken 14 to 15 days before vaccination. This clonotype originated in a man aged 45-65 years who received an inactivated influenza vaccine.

The CDR3: CASSHQGSYNEQFF. For the CDR3, the DNA is TGTGCCAGCAGCCACCAGGGTTCCTACAATGAGCAGTTCTTC. The rearrangement links TRBV14 to TRBJ2-1, with D perhaps TRBD1 (5 bases). The CDR3 has 14 amino acids. Germline V gene sequence: CDR1 SGHDN, CDR2 FVKESK. V was shortened by 3 bases and J by 1 base, with 7 bases between the two germline ends.